This T cell receptor beta chain was retrieved from a study of blood T cell repertoires in COVID-19. As for the study in general: Whether acute or convalescent, the COVID-19 samples came from the United States, Italy and Spain. T cells, B-cell-depleted T cells, or PBMCs supplied cDNA or gDNA.

There are 14 residues in the CDR3. V lost 3 bases, J lost 9 bases, and 6 bases stayed unmatched. CDR1 and CDR2 from the germline V gene are MRHNA and SNTAGT. This clone was observed a single time. The method was immunoSEQ multiplex PCR; TCRdb's version includes in-frame clones alone and lacks a portion of them. The repertoire holds about 36,000 clones, with about 80% as singletons. The chain combines TRBV6-4 with TRBJ2-1; 9 bases are a match to TRBD2. Sequencing was done on a sample of peripheral blood. The clonotype originates from a man aged 60-69 years with active COVID-19. The CDR3 sequence is CASSETTSGSEQFF. CDR3 bases: TGTGCCAGCAGTGAGACGACTAGCGGTAGTGAGCAGTTCTTC.